These T cell receptor beta chains were read from a single sample in a study of T cell responses to AZD1222 COVID-19 vaccine. Clones were sequenced by immunoSEQ multiplex PCR, and TCRdb holds only the in-frame ones, with some missing. The table includes approximately 120,000 clones, approximately 88% detected once. This sample comprised peripheral blood, obtained on day 0 of AZD1222 vaccination. The receptors come from an adult in good health. CDR3s include the opening cysteine and the closing phenylalanine or tryptophan. Each record gives: J gene, D gene, clone size, V gene, CDR3 protein, CDR3 DNA. D genes are given only for firm matches. Part of the rows lack a size; the others show once, few, many or a class for expanded clones.

J gene: TRBJ2-5; D gene: .; clone size: .; V gene: TRBV18; CDR3 protein: CASTLQETQYF; CDR3 DNA: TGTGCCAGCACCCTTCAAGAGACCCAGTACTTC
J gene: TRBJ1-2; D gene: .; clone size: .; V gene: TRBV28; CDR3 protein: CASGQLHGYTF; CDR3 DNA: TGTGCCAGCGGACAGTTACATGGCTACACCTTC
J gene: TRBJ1-5; D gene: .; clone size: .; V gene: TRBV6-1; CDR3 protein: CASSETSGGRGNQPQHF; CDR3 DNA: TGTGCCAGCAGTGAAACATCTGGGGGGCGAGGGAATCAGCCCCAGCATTTT
J gene: TRBJ1-2; D gene: .; clone size: .; V gene: TRBV4-1; CDR3 protein: CASSQVGGPYGYTF; CDR3 DNA: TGCGCCAGCAGCCAAGTCGGAGGCCCCTATGGCTACACCTTC
J gene: TRBJ1-5; D gene: .; clone size: .; V gene: TRBV18; CDR3 protein: CASSSRDNEPQHF; CDR3 DNA: TGTGCCAGCTCATCCCGAGACAATGAGCCCCAGCATTTT
J gene: TRBJ1-1; D gene: .; clone size: .; V gene: TRBV6-5; CDR3 protein: CASSYLSAAFF; CDR3 DNA: TGTGCCAGCAGTTACCTTTCCGCCGCTTTCTTT
J gene: TRBJ1-2; D gene: TRBD1; clone size: .; V gene: TRBV11-2; CDR3 protein: CASSRDRGLSGYTF; CDR3 DNA: TGTGCCAGCAGCCGTGACAGGGGGCTCAGTGGCTACACCTTC
J gene: TRBJ1-1; D gene: .; clone size: .; V gene: TRBV5-6; CDR3 protein: CASSSTLWEGTEAFF; CDR3 DNA: TGTGCCAGCAGCTCAACCCTGTGGGAGGGGACTGAAGCTTTCTTT
J gene: TRBJ2-1; D gene: .; clone size: .; V gene: TRBV5-1; CDR3 protein: CASRASGANEQFF; CDR3 DNA: TGCGCCAGCAGAGCTTCAGGAGCAAATGAGCAGTTCTTC
J gene: TRBJ1-1; D gene: .; clone size: .; V gene: TRBV27; CDR3 protein: CASSLLGGRGGGTEAFF; CDR3 DNA: TGTGCCAGCAGTTTATTGGGGGGCCGAGGTGGTGGAACTGAAGCTTTCTTT
J gene: TRBJ2-7; D gene: TRBD2; clone size: .; V gene: TRBV27; CDR3 protein: CASSLSASGYYEQYF; CDR3 DNA: TGTGCCAGCAGTTTATCGGCTAGCGGTTACTACGAGCAGTACTTC
J gene: TRBJ1-1; D gene: TRBD1; clone size: .; V gene: TRBV4-1; CDR3 protein: CASTGTVIMNTEAFF; CDR3 DNA: TGCGCCAGCACTGGGACAGTTATCATGAACACTGAAGCTTTCTTT
J gene: TRBJ2-1; D gene: .; clone size: few; V gene: TRBV5-4; CDR3 protein: CASSTRQFRSYNEQFF; CDR3 DNA: TGTGCCAGCAGCACCCGACAGTTCCGCTCCTACAATGAGCAGTTCTTC
J gene: TRBJ1-2; D gene: TRBD1; clone size: .; V gene: TRBV3-1/TRBV3-2; CDR3 protein: CASSQWDRGRQDYGYTF; CDR3 DNA: TGTGCCAGCAGCCAATGGGACAGGGGGCGCCAGGACTATGGCTACACCTTC
J gene: TRBJ1-5; D gene: TRBD1; clone size: .; V gene: TRBV6-5; CDR3 protein: CASRTGTAQGPQHF; CDR3 DNA: TGTGCCAGCCGGACCGGGACAGCCCAGGGGCCCCAGCATTTT
J gene: TRBJ1-6; D gene: .; clone size: .; V gene: TRBV6-5; CDR3 protein: CASMKGSYNSPLHF; CDR3 DNA: TGTGCCAGCATGAAAGGCTCCTATAATTCACCCCTCCACTTT
J gene: TRBJ2-4; D gene: .; clone size: .; V gene: TRBV7-9; CDR3 protein: CASSFGGAKNIQYF; CDR3 DNA: TGTGCCAGCAGCTTTGGAGGTGCCAAAAACATTCAGTACTTC
J gene: TRBJ2-5; D gene: .; clone size: once; V gene: TRBV7-9; CDR3 protein: CASSLDGETQYF; CDR3 DNA: TGTGCCAGCAGCTTAGACGGAGAGACCCAGTACTTC
J gene: TRBJ2-5; D gene: .; clone size: once; V gene: TRBV7-2; CDR3 protein: CASSLEVGQKTQYF; CDR3 DNA: TGTGCCAGCAGCTTAGAGGTGGGGCAGAAGACACAGTACTTC
J gene: TRBJ2-6; D gene: .; clone size: .; V gene: TRBV11-1; CDR3 protein: CASTYGGGGANVLTF; CDR3 DNA: TGTGCCAGCACTTACGGCGGAGGGGGGGCCAACGTCCTGACTTTC
J gene: TRBJ1-2; D gene: .; clone size: .; V gene: TRBV27; CDR3 protein: CASSPDGRYYGYTF; CDR3 DNA: TGTGCCAGCAGTCCCGACGGCAGATATTATGGCTACACCTTC
J gene: TRBJ1-6; D gene: .; clone size: once; V gene: TRBV19; CDR3 protein: CASSIWSSPLHF; CDR3 DNA: TGTGCCAGTAGTATCTGGAGTTCACCCCTCCACTTT
J gene: TRBJ1-1; D gene: .; clone size: .; V gene: TRBV15; CDR3 protein: CATSRDRFPNTEAFF; CDR3 DNA: TGTGCCACCAGCAGAGATCGGTTTCCTAACACTGAAGCTTTCTTT
J gene: TRBJ2-2; D gene: .; clone size: .; V gene: TRBV9; CDR3 protein: CASSVQTGELFF; CDR3 DNA: TGTGCCAGCAGCGTCCAGACCGGGGAGCTGTTTTTT
J gene: TRBJ1-2; D gene: TRBD1; clone size: .; V gene: TRBV28; CDR3 protein: CASRTLGQIYGYTF; CDR3 DNA: TGTGCCAGCAGGACCCTGGGACAGATCTATGGCTACACCTTC
J gene: TRBJ2-2; D gene: .; clone size: .; V gene: TRBV30; CDR3 protein: CASHRADGELFF; CDR3 DNA: TGTGCCTCTCACAGGGCCGACGGGGAGCTGTTTTTT
J gene: TRBJ2-5; D gene: TRBD2; clone size: .; V gene: TRBV2; CDR3 protein: CASSDAGGRETQYF; CDR3 DNA: TGTGCCAGCAGTGACGCGGGGGGCCGTGAGACCCAGTACTTC
J gene: TRBJ1-3; D gene: .; clone size: .; V gene: TRBV28; CDR3 protein: CASRPQGSGGNTIYF; CDR3 DNA: TGTGCCAGCAGGCCCCAGGGCTCGGGGGGAAACACCATATATTTT
J gene: TRBJ2-1; D gene: TRBD2; clone size: .; V gene: TRBV27; CDR3 protein: CASRRGLAGGTYNEQFF; CDR3 DNA: TGTGCCAGCAGGCGAGGACTAGCGGGAGGTACCTACAATGAGCAGTTCTTC
J gene: TRBJ1-1; D gene: TRBD1; clone size: .; V gene: TRBV5-1; CDR3 protein: CASSSLQGAEAFF; CDR3 DNA: TGCGCCAGCAGCTCTTTACAGGGGGCTGAAGCTTTCTTT
J gene: TRBJ2-7; D gene: TRBD1; clone size: .; V gene: TRBV7-6; CDR3 protein: CASSTHHGAGGYEQYF; CDR3 DNA: TGTGCCAGCAGCACACATCACGGGGCAGGGGGCTACGAGCAGTACTTC
J gene: TRBJ1-1; D gene: .; clone size: .; V gene: TRBV2; CDR3 protein: CASSEIMGEEAFF; CDR3 DNA: TGTGCCAGCAGTGAAATCATGGGTGAAGAAGCTTTCTTT
J gene: TRBJ1-2; D gene: .; clone size: .; V gene: TRBV4-1; CDR3 protein: CASSPGPRGRTF; CDR3 DNA: TGCGCCAGCAGCCCCGGGCCCAGAGGCCGCACCTTC
J gene: TRBJ1-5; D gene: .; clone size: .; V gene: TRBV19; CDR3 protein: CASRWGNQPQHF; CDR3 DNA: TGTGCCAGCCGGTGGGGCAATCAGCCCCAGCATTTT
J gene: TRBJ2-5; D gene: TRBD1; clone size: .; V gene: TRBV5-4; CDR3 protein: CASSFDRVQETQYF; CDR3 DNA: TGTGCCAGCAGCTTCGACAGGGTACAAGAGACCCAGTACTTC
J gene: TRBJ2-5; D gene: .; clone size: .; V gene: TRBV15; CDR3 protein: CATSRDLDRRGQETQYF; CDR3 DNA: TGTGCCACCAGCAGAGATCTCGACCGCAGGGGTCAAGAGACCCAGTACTTC
J gene: TRBJ1-5; D gene: .; clone size: .; V gene: TRBV2; CDR3 protein: CASSVGQYSTQHF; CDR3 DNA: TGTGCCAGCAGTGTGGGGCAATATAGCACCCAGCATTTT
J gene: TRBJ2-3; D gene: .; clone size: .; V gene: TRBV5-1; CDR3 protein: CASGETNTDTQYF; CDR3 DNA: TGCGCCAGCGGCGAAACCAACACAGATACGCAGTATTTT
J gene: TRBJ2-3; D gene: TRBD2; clone size: .; V gene: TRBV6-5; CDR3 protein: CASSYGGGAVTQYF; CDR3 DNA: TGTGCCAGCAGTTATGGCGGGGGGGCCGTTACGCAGTATTTT
J gene: TRBJ2-1; D gene: TRBD2; clone size: .; V gene: TRBV5-8; CDR3 protein: CASSLAAGGQNEQFF; CDR3 DNA: TGTGCCAGCAGCTTGGCCGCGGGAGGTCAGAATGAGCAGTTCTTC
J gene: TRBJ2-3; D gene: TRBD1; clone size: .; V gene: TRBV6-5; CDR3 protein: CATTGGLSTDTQYF; CDR3 DNA: TGTGCCACCACAGGGGGGCTAAGCACAGATACGCAGTATTTT
J gene: TRBJ2-5; D gene: .; clone size: .; V gene: TRBV3-1/TRBV3-2; CDR3 protein: CASSQTGDHQETQYF; CDR3 DNA: TGTGCCAGCAGCCAGACGGGGGACCACCAAGAGACCCAGTACTTC
J gene: TRBJ2-3; D gene: .; clone size: .; V gene: TRBV5-4; CDR3 protein: CASSFAVDPTHTDTQYF; CDR3 DNA: TGTGCCAGCAGCTTCGCCGTTGATCCTACCCACACAGATACGCAGTATTTT
J gene: TRBJ2-5; D gene: .; clone size: .; V gene: TRBV28; CDR3 protein: CASSLSRGGKETQYF; CDR3 DNA: TGTGCCAGCAGTTTATCTAGGGGTGGAAAAGAGACCCAGTACTTC
J gene: TRBJ2-2; D gene: TRBD2; clone size: once; V gene: TRBV5-5; CDR3 protein: CASSFLRTSGDTGELFF; CDR3 DNA: TGTGCCAGCAGCTTTCTTAGGACTAGCGGTGACACCGGGGAGCTGTTTTTT
J gene: TRBJ2-7; D gene: .; clone size: .; V gene: TRBV5-6; CDR3 protein: CASSRLDEQYF; CDR3 DNA: TGTGCCAGCAGCCGTTTAGATGAGCAGTACTTC
J gene: TRBJ2-1; D gene: .; clone size: .; V gene: TRBV27; CDR3 protein: CASSLKGLAYNEQFF; CDR3 DNA: TGTGCCAGCAGTTTAAAGGGACTCGCCTACAATGAGCAGTTCTTC
J gene: TRBJ2-3; D gene: .; clone size: .; V gene: TRBV18; CDR3 protein: CASSSRDTVADTQYF; CDR3 DNA: TGTGCCAGCTCATCCCGGGACACGGTTGCCGATACGCAGTATTTT
J gene: TRBJ1-3; D gene: TRBD1; clone size: .; V gene: TRBV3-1/TRBV3-2; CDR3 protein: CASSQPDRGMGDTIYF; CDR3 DNA: TGTGCCAGCAGCCAACCCGACAGGGGAATGGGGGACACCATATATTTT
J gene: TRBJ1-1; D gene: TRBD1; clone size: .; V gene: TRBV5-4; CDR3 protein: CASSSDRGTVITEAFF; CDR3 DNA: TGTGCCAGCAGCTCTGACAGGGGAACCGTTATTACTGAAGCTTTCTTT
J gene: TRBJ2-2; D gene: .; clone size: few; V gene: TRBV5-1; CDR3 protein: CASTSRPASQAGELFF; CDR3 DNA: TGCGCCAGCACCAGTCGCCCCGCGAGTCAGGCCGGGGAGCTGTTTTTT
J gene: TRBJ2-5; D gene: TRBD2; clone size: .; V gene: TRBV6-2/TRBV6-3; CDR3 protein: CASSRGAGGQETQYF; CDR3 DNA: TGTGCCAGCAGTCGAGGAGCGGGGGGGCAAGAGACCCAGTACTTC
J gene: TRBJ1-4; D gene: .; clone size: .; V gene: TRBV5-4; CDR3 protein: CAAGGATNEKLFF; CDR3 DNA: TGTGCCGCCGGCGGCGCAACTAATGAAAAACTGTTTTTT
J gene: TRBJ2-1; D gene: TRBD2; clone size: .; V gene: TRBV29-1; CDR3 protein: CSVVQLAGVQGEQFF; CDR3 DNA: TGCAGCGTTGTCCAACTAGCGGGAGTTCAGGGTGAGCAGTTCTTC
J gene: TRBJ2-1; D gene: TRBD2; clone size: .; V gene: TRBV5-1; CDR3 protein: CASSPTAGLRDEQFF; CDR3 DNA: TGCGCCAGCAGCCCTACAGCGGGATTAAGGGATGAGCAGTTCTTC